Here is one T cell receptor beta chain with its context. Its cognate antigen is unknown. The data are from a study of beta chain features in type 1 diabetes. Researchers reported sorting CD4+ naive, central memory, regulatory and stem cell-like memory cells via CD45RO/CCR7/CD25/CD127/CD95/CD27. The CDR3 covers 13 residues. Germline assignment: CDR1 MNHEY and CDR2 SVGAGI. With 3 bases removed from V and 9 bases from J, the gap between germline ends came to 12 bases. Broader study findings: cDNA-based sequencing might over-represent cells highly expressing TCR. Among all four CD4+ subsets, Type 1 diabetes patients had TCRB CDR3s that were moderately but significantly shorter. For type 1 diabetes patients, VDJ junctions showed fewer insertions and more deletions. It was among patients, rather than healthy donors, that naive, central memory and Treg TCRB repertoires appeared more similar.

Every isolated RNA sample was fully reverse transcribed, so sequencing captured expressed TCRB transcripts. This table comes from immunoSEQ multiplex PCR, and its TCRdb copy is limited to in-frame clones, with some not included. The sample lists 300,000 to 350,000 clones; 13% were seen once. This receptor was obtained from a woman under 30 with type 1 diabetes. Sequenced sample: naive CD4+ T cells from blood. The gene calls are TRBV6-5 and TRBJ2-1; possibly TRBD2 for D (7 bases). The CDR3: CASSYLGGAEQFF. CDR3 DNA sequence: TGTGCCAGCAGTTATCTTGGGGGGGCTGAGCAGTTCTTC.